This paragraph covers one T cell receptor (beta chain) sequence. What it binds is not known. The data are from a study of cytomegalovirus exposure and HLA in healthy donors. The method was immunoSEQ multiplex PCR; TCRdb's version includes in-frame clones alone and lacks a portion of them. The repertoire consists of approximately 120,000 clones, with 95% to 97% occurring once and the leading ten covering less than 2%. The study drew the donors from its approximately 110-subject validation cohort, separate from the roughly 670-subject first cohort. Study-wide findings and caveats: The CMV antigen specificity of a few CMV-associated chains was confirmed through in vitro analysis. The listing of 150 or so TCR beta chains classed them as cytomegalovirus-associated.

The clonotype comes from a man younger than 30 in good health and CMV-seronegative. The source material was PBMCs.

The CDR3 coding sequence is TGTGCCAGCAGATATGTAGAGGCCAGCTCCTACAATGAGCAGTTCTTC. Amino acid sequence: CASRYVEASSYNEQFF. The V call is TRBV28, the J call TRBJ2-1; D remains unclear. This CDR3 is 16 amino acids long. CDR1 MDHEN and CDR2 SYDVKM come from the germline V gene. Trimming left V 6 bases short and J 0 bases short, with 15 bases between.